One sample yielded the 10 T cell receptor beta chains listed below, sequenced in a study of vaccination effects on CD4 cells after COVID-19. Under the ViraFEST assay, PBMC were stimulated with viral peptide pools so that antigen-specific CD4+ T cells expanded. Sequencing was performed afterwards. Investigators separated out CD4+ T cells once 10 days of culture had passed. Either the mRNA-1273 or the BNT162b2 vaccine was given to participants as two doses. Their antigens are not known. Profiling relied on immunoSEQ multiplex PCR, and the TCRdb table lists in-frame clones only, not all of them. Here the sample spans tens of thousands of clones, around four fifths being singletons. This specimen consisted of CD4+ T cells from PBMCs cultured with HCoV-229E spike peptides, obtained after COVID-19 vaccination. These receptors all stem from a human donor who received a COVID-19 vaccine.

This clone was picked up a small number of times. The chain recombines TRBV10-1 with TRBJ2-4; D is perhaps TRBD1 or TRBD2 (5 bases each). The V end lost 2 bases, the J end lost 9 bases, and 14 bases lay between the germline ends. CDR3 length equals 14 residues. Per the germline V gene, CDR1 is WNHNN and CDR2 is SYGVQD (reference sequence). CDR3 nucleotides: TGCGCCAGCAGTGAGGGGGGAAGTGGTAGCATTCAGTACTTC. The encoded protein is CASSEGGSGSIQYF.

This clone was detected only once. The DNA for the CDR3 is TGTGCCAGCAGCAAGGGACAGAACTATGGCTACACCTTC. This translates into CASSKGQNYGYTF. This chain joins TRBV7-2 and TRBJ1-2, with 7 bases lining up with TRBD1. Per the germline V gene, CDR1 is SGHTA and CDR2 is FQGNSA. The CDR3 length is 13 residues. After removal of 5 bases from V and 2 bases from J, the junction contained 2 bases not matched to a gene.

The chain joins TRBV6-5 to TRBJ1-2; 9 bases fit TRBD1. With 6 bases clipped from V and 7 bases from J, the junction kept 12 bases outside the gene matches. The CDR3 extends over 15 amino acids. Germline loops: CDR1 MNHEY, CDR2 SVGAGI. This CDR3 is CASRPQGQGVSGYTF. The CDR3 DNA sequence: TGTGCCAGCAGACCCCAGGGACAGGGAGTAAGTGGCTACACCTTC.

The CDR3 DNA follows: TGTGCCAGCCCTACTGACTGGGGGCACTCGTTGGGTGGGACAGATACGCAGTATTTT. Translated, it gives CASPTDWGHSLGGTDTQYF. V is TRBV5-8 and J is TRBJ2-3; maybe TRBD1 (6 bases). The V gene lost 7 bases and the J gene lost 3 bases, with 30 bases spanning the gap. CDR3 length: 19 amino acids. Germline V CDR1 and CDR2: SGHTS, YDEGEE.

The chain couples TRBV6-1 to TRBJ1-2; 9 bases fit TRBD1. This CDR3 region has 18 residues. J lost 8 bases, V lost 0 bases, and 16 bases had no gene match. Germline CDR1 is MNHNS and CDR2 is SASEGT. CDR3 DNA sequence: TGTGCCAGCAGTGAAGCCCCCCCCACCGGGACAGGGAGATTCGGCTACACCTTC. Its protein is CASSEAPPTGTGRFGYTF.

The chain carries TRBV18 and TRBJ1-5; D gene uncertain. Per germline, CDR1 KGHSH and CDR2 LQKENI. V gave up 2 bases and J gave up 5 bases, with 7 bases separating them. This CDR3 is built from 13 residues. CDR3 in DNA: TGTGCCAGCTCACCAGGGTTAGATCAGCCCCAGCATTTT. Amino acids: CASSPGLDQPQHF.

This chain joins TRBV5-6 and TRBJ2-1, with D perhaps being TRBD1 or TRBD2 (5 bases each). CDR3 length: 14 amino acids. Deletions cut 2 bases from V and 5 bases from J, with 11 bases between. Per germline, CDR1 SGHDT and CDR2 YYEEEE. The CDR3 DNA reads as TGTGCCAGCAGCTTATACCGGGACGACAATGAGCAGTTCTTC. Residues: CASSLYRDDNEQFF.

The chain uses TRBV7-2 and TRBJ2-6; D may match TRBD1 or TRBD2 (5 bases each). Germline-derived CDR1 and CDR2 are SGHTA and FQGNSA. V was shortened by 5 bases and J by 0 bases, with 14 bases between the two germline ends. There are 17 residues in the CDR3. The CDR3 sequence is CASSLRWGNSGANVLTF. CDR3 bases: TGTGCCAGCAGCCTCCGGTGGGGGAACTCTGGGGCCAACGTCCTGACTTTC.

This chain joins TRBV24-1 and TRBJ2-7; D possibly corresponds to TRBD2 (6 bases). The CDR3 consists of 13 residues. Trimming took 11 bases from V and 4 from J, leaving 17 bases between them. From germline, CDR1 is KGHDR and CDR2 SFDVKD. The chain's CDR3 is CARRAGWPYEQYV. CDR3 in DNA: TGTGCCAGAAGGGCGGGGTGGCCGTACGAGCAGTACGTC.

The gene calls are TRBV12-5 and TRBJ2-5; no definite D call. Looked up from germline, CDR1 is LGHNT and CDR2 is FRNRAP. The CDR3 totals 12 residues. Trimming shortened V by 4 bases and J by 4 bases, and 7 bases separated the two germline ends. The CDR3 bases are TGTGCTAGTGGTTCTTTAGGAGAGACCCAGTACTTC. Amino acids: CASGSLGETQYF. The variable domain in full, completed from reference TRBV12-5 and TRBJ2-5, reads DARVTQTPRHKVTEMGQEVTMRCQPILGHNTVFWYRQTMMQGLELLAYFRNRAPLDDSGMPKDRFSAEMPDATLATLKIQPSEPRDSAVYFCASGSLGETQYFGPGTRLLVL.